These T cell receptor beta chains were read from a single sample in a study of cytomegalovirus exposure and HLA in healthy donors. TCRdb's copy holds only in-frame clones and misses some; the assay was immunoSEQ multiplex PCR. The repertoire holds about 140,000 clones, with 73% as singletons. The sample comprised PBMCs. The receptors here all came from a woman aged 35 to 49 in good health and CMV-seronegative. CDR3s include the opening cysteine and the closing phenylalanine or tryptophan. A D gene is named only where the DNA matches it firmly. Clone size is stated in some rows and not others, as once, few, many or a class when expanded.

D gene	V gene	J gene	clone size	CDR3 DNA	CDR3 protein
TRBD1	TRBV6-1	TRBJ1-4	NA	TGTGCCAGCAGTGGGACAGGGGGGGCTAATGAAAAACTGTTTTTT	CASSGTGGANEKLFF
NA	TRBV5-1	TRBJ1-1	once	TGCGCCAGCAGCTCACAGGGATCGGGTACTGAAGCTTTCTTT	CASSSQGSGTEAFF
NA	TRBV7-3	TRBJ2-1	once	TGTGCCAGCAGCTCTAATCACCCGTACAATGAGCAGTTCTTC	CASSSNHPYNEQFF
NA	TRBV7-8	TRBJ1-2	many	TGTGCCAGCAGCCCTGACAGCTATGGCTACACCTTC	CASSPDSYGYTF
NA	TRBV6-5	TRBJ1-1	many	TGTGCCAGCATGCGCGCCAGGGCGAACACTGAAGCTTTCTTT	CASMRARANTEAFF
NA	TRBV9	TRBJ1-1	NA	TGTGCCAGCAGCCTGACAGGAAACACTGAAGCTTTCTTT	CASSLTGNTEAFF
NA	TRBV27	TRBJ1-2	NA	TGTGCCAGCAGAGGATTGGCCCTACGGGCGGGGGTATTTGGCTACACCTTC	CASRGLALRAGVFGYTF
TRBD2	TRBV5-4	TRBJ2-3	NA	TGTGCCAGCAGCTTAGGCGGGGGGGGCACAGATACGCAGTATTTT	CASSLGGGGTDTQYF
TRBD1	TRBV6-1	TRBJ1-4	few	TGTGCCAGCAGTACGGGACAGAACCGTGAAAAACTGTTTTTT	CASSTGQNREKLFF
NA	TRBV4-3	TRBJ1-1	NA	TGCGCCAGCAGCCAGGAGGAGACTGAAGCTTTCTTT	CASSQEETEAFF
TRBD1	TRBV2	TRBJ2-1	NA	TGTGCCAGCAGTCGGGACAGATCATACAATGAGCAGTTCTTC	CASSRDRSYNEQFF
NA	TRBV2	TRBJ1-1	few	TGTGCCAGCAGACTCAGGGTTAGCACTGAAGCTTTCTTT	CASRLRVSTEAFF
TRBD1	TRBV2	TRBJ2-5	NA	TGTGCCAGCAGTGAAAGCTTCCCGACAGGGCTAACGGGGGAGACCCAGTACTTC	CASSESFPTGLTGETQYF
NA	TRBV11-1	TRBJ1-1	few	TGTGCCAGCAGCTTACCGGGGATGGAGAGAGCTTTCTTT	CASSLPGMERAFF
NA	TRBV5-1	TRBJ1-2	NA	TGCGCCAGCAGCCCGGGGACTGTCGCCCATTCGGGCTATGGCTACACCTTC	CASSPGTVAHSGYGYTF
NA	TRBV5-5	TRBJ1-1	NA	TGTGCCAGCAGCTTCCGGGGAGGGAACACTGAAGCTTTCTTT	CASSFRGGNTEAFF
NA	TRBV27	TRBJ1-2	NA	TGTGCCAGCAGCTCGGCCGGGACACCGCTAGGCTACACCTTC	CASSSAGTPLGYTF
NA	TRBV18	TRBJ1-5	many	TGTGCCAGCTCACTATCTGAGCCCCAGCATTTT	CASSLSEPQHF
TRBD1	TRBV28	TRBJ1-1	NA	TGTGCCAGCAGTTCCCTGCCCGGGACAGAGAACACTGAAGCTTTCTTT	CASSSLPGTENTEAFF
TRBD2	TRBV4-3	TRBJ2-1	few	TGCGCCAGCAGCCAAGTCGGGCTAGCGGGGAACGACGAGCAGTTCTTC	CASSQVGLAGNDEQFF